The sequence of this T cell receptor beta chain was determined in a study of tumor-infiltrating lymphocytes in primary liver carcinoma. Germline V CDR1 and CDR2: SGHAT, FQDESV (reference sequence). CDR3 length: 15 amino acids. The template, 500 ng total RNA, yielded TCR beta cDNA made with a constant-region primer. Slightly modified ARM-PCR with three nested multiplex PCR rounds yielded TCR beta libraries. Each of the first two PCR rounds ran roughly 9 cycles with TRBV1-TRBV30 forward and C-beta reverse primers. TCRdb reprocessed the multiplex PCR reads via MiXCR and lists one record per CDR3 protein. The data hold 100,000 or so distinct CDR3 sequences, with 82% observed a single time. This clonotype has more than one count but fewer than ten. The junction departs from germline at one end; a sequencing error may be responsible. Joint extraction of RNA and DNA used roughly 20-33 mg of bulk tissue that was unsorted. All of the tumor samples contained over 80% viable tumor cells.

This TCR was sampled from a man between 40 and 49 years old with primary liver carcinoma and hepatitis B virus infection. J is TRBJ2-7 and V is TRBV11-1; possibly TRBD2 for D (6 bases). Sequencing input: liver tumor tissue from sampling region 3. Subset specified: tumor region T3, left-lateral pole. The CDR3 is CTSNLTGSGEYEQYF. CDR3 sequence (DNA): TGTACCAGCAACTTAACGGGATCGGGAGAATACGAACAGTACTTC.